The next 24 T cell receptor beta chains were all read from a single sample in a study of blood T cell repertoires in COVID-19 (TCRdb year 2020). The library relied on the immunoSEQ multiplex PCR assay. Held by TCRdb, this immuneACCESS table contains in-frame sequences only and omits some clones. Under half of the omission traces to an unresolved V gene where checked; the cause of the rest is unknown. The sample includes 20,000 to 30,000 clones, with roughly 86% observed a single time. The ten largest make up less than 5.5% of the sample. Sequencing was carried out using peripheral blood. Receptor source: a middle-aged man with active COVID-19.

The chain has TRBV7-9 and TRBJ2-5; 12 bases align to TRBD1. J lost 6 bases, V lost 5 bases, and 10 bases had no gene match. Germline values: CDR1 SEHNR, CDR2 FQNEAQ (reference sequence). The CDR3 is made up of 16 amino acids. CDR3 DNA sequence: TGTGCCAGCAGCCAGATAGGGGACAGGGGGCAGAAGACCCAGTACTTC. As protein: CASSQIGDRGQKTQYF.

The chain has TRBV9 and TRBJ1-1; D gene uncertain. The CDR3 extends over 14 amino acids. CDR1 is SGDLS and CDR2 is YYNGEE in the germline V gene. V was trimmed by 4 bases and J by 0 bases, leaving 10 bases between them. As DNA, the CDR3 is TGTGCCAGCAGCCCCCGGTTAGTGAACACTGAAGCTTTCTTT. Protein sequence: CASSPRLVNTEAFF. The full variable domain, in which reference TRBV9 and TRBJ1-1 provide the parts outside the CDR3, is DSGVTQTPKHLITATGQRVTLRCSPRSGDLSVYWYQQSLDQGLQFLIQYYNGEERAKGNILERFSAQQFPDLHSELNLSSLELGDSALYFCASSPRLVNTEAFFGQGTRLTVV.

The chain carries TRBV9 and TRBJ1-1; 8 bases line up with TRBD1. The CDR3 covers 15 residues. The J segment lost 3 bases and the V segment lost 3 bases, leaving 7 bases of the junction unmatched. Germline V lookup: CDR1 SGDLS, CDR2 YYNGEE. The CDR3 bases are TGTGCCAGCAGCGCGTTGACAGGGGTGGACACTGAAGCTTTCTTT. This encodes CASSALTGVDTEAFF.

This chain links TRBV12-3 or TRBV12-4 with TRBJ2-7, with D possibly TRBD2 on 6 matching bases. CDR3 size: 13 residues. The germline V and J ends were trimmed by 3 bases and 7 bases, with 13 bases remaining between them. CDR3 region: CASSFIGGLEQYF. As DNA, the CDR3 is TGTGCCAGCAGTTTCATCGGGGGTCTGGAGCAGTACTTC.

The chain is built from TRBV2 and TRBJ1-6; TRBD1 aligns across 9 bases. Germline CDR1 reads SNHLY; CDR2 reads FYNNEI. The CDR3 contains 14 residues. V was clipped by 5 bases and J by 11 bases; unmatched bases: 7. CDR3 DNA: TGTGCCAGCAGTCAACAGGGGGCCCCGGCACCCCTCCACTTT. Translation: CASSQQGAPAPLHF.

The rearrangement links TRBV5-4 to TRBJ2-3; 7 bases are shared with TRBD1. The CDR3 length is 17 residues. Per the germline V gene, CDR1 is SGHNT and CDR2 is YYREEE (reference sequence). The ends lost 6 bases at V and 5 bases at J; junction bases unmatched: 18. For the CDR3, the DNA is TGTGCCAGCACCTATCGGACAGGCAGAAACGAACGAGATACGCAGTATTTT. Its translation: CASTYRTGRNERDTQYF. Variable domain in full (rest from reference TRBV5-4 and TRBJ2-3): ETGVTQSPTHLIKTRGQQVTLRCSSQSGHNTVSWYQQALGQGPQFIFQYYREEENGRGNFPPRFSGLQFPNYSSELNVNALELDDSALYLCASTYRTGRNERDTQYFGPGTRLTVL.

This clone was seen a single time. CDR3 in amino acids: CASSPTDIYNEQFF. In DNA, the CDR3 is TGTGCCAGCAGCCCGACAGACATCTACAATGAGCAGTTCTTC. The chain is built from TRBV5-6 and TRBJ2-1; the D gene is possibly TRBD1 (5 bases). Trimming stripped 4 bases from V and 3 bases from J, with 11 bases between. Per germline, CDR1 SGHDT and CDR2 YYEEEE. This CDR3 is built from 14 residues.

The rearrangement uses TRBV5-1 and TRBJ2-4, with D possibly being TRBD1 (5 bases). This CDR3 comprises 13 residues. Trimming stripped 0 bases from V and 6 bases from J, with 7 bases between. Germline values: CDR1 SGHRS, CDR2 YFSETQ. CDR3 in DNA: TGCGCCAGCAGCTTGGGTCAGGGAAACATTCAGTACTTC. Encoded protein: CASSLGQGNIQYF.

This clone has just one count. This chain joins TRBV6-2 or TRBV6-3 and TRBJ2-1; D possibly corresponds to TRBD2 (6 bases). Germline V CDR1 and CDR2: MNHEY, SVGEGT. CDR3 length: 14 residues. Trimming stripped 2 bases from V and 6 bases from J, with 11 bases between. CDR3: CASSYGVAVNEQFF. CDR3 DNA sequence: TGTGCCAGCAGTTACGGAGTAGCGGTCAATGAGCAGTTCTTC.

This clone was seen a few times. The chain couples TRBV7-2 to TRBJ2-5, with D possibly being TRBD1 (5 bases). The CDR3 covers 14 residues. V shed 5 bases and J shed 5 bases, with 15 bases lying between them. Per the germline V gene, CDR1 is SGHTA and CDR2 is FQGNSA. The CDR3: CASSLGRKGETQYF. The DNA for the CDR3 is TGTGCCAGCAGCCTTGGCAGGAAGGGGGAGACCCAGTACTTC.

The chain couples TRBV24-1 to TRBJ1-2, with D tentatively TRBD1 (5 bases). The CDR3 contains 15 residues. V lost 5 bases and J 0 bases, leaving 12 bases between the germline ends. Looked up from germline, CDR1 is KGHDR and CDR2 is SFDVKD. CDR3 bases: TGTGCCACCAGTGTACAAGGGGTACCTAACTATGGCTACACCTTC. Translating it yields CATSVQGVPNYGYTF.

The rearrangement uses TRBV5-6 and TRBJ1-6, with 9 bases matching TRBD1. The CDR3 is 16 residues long. Germline trimming cut 3 bases from V and 7 bases from J; bases unmatched to any gene: 8. In germline, CDR1 is SGHDT, CDR2 YYEEEE. The CDR3 DNA reads TGTGCCAGCAGCTCTGGACAGGGGAATTGGAATTCACCCCTCCACTTT. As protein: CASSSGQGNWNSPLHF.

This chain uses TRBV5-1 with TRBJ1-1; no clear D gene. This CDR3 is built from 13 residues. Trimming took 4 bases from V and 7 from J, leaving 14 bases between them. The germline V gene encodes CDR1 SGHRS and CDR2 YFSETQ. DNA for the CDR3: TGCGCCAGCAGCCCTATGAGGGCTGATGAAGCTTTCTTT. Its translation is CASSPMRADEAFF. The complete variable domain, with remaining parts taken from reference TRBV5-1 and TRBJ1-1, reads KAGVTQTPRYLIKTRGQQVTLSCSPISGHRSVSWYQQTPGQGLQFLFEYFSETQRNKGNFPGRFSGRQFSNSRSEMNVSTLELGDSALYLCASSPMRADEAFFGQGTRLTVV.

The V and J genes are TRBV4-3 and TRBJ2-2, with 7 nucleotides matching TRBD2. V lost 4 bases and J lost 1; bases outside the gene matches: 9. The germline gives CDR1 LGHNA, CDR2 YSLEER. The CDR3 runs 17 residues. The CDR3 coding sequence is TGCGCCAGCAGCCTACAACTCGGACTAGGGAACACCGGGGAGCTGTTTTTT. Its protein is CASSLQLGLGNTGELFF.

This clone has more than one count but fewer than ten. This chain links TRBV5-1 with TRBJ2-3, with TRBD1 matching 10 bases. J gave up 1 base and V 0 bases, and 2 bases lay outside the gene matches. Germline V CDR1 and CDR2: SGHRS, YFSETQ. The CDR3 totals 16 residues. The CDR3 is CASSLVGTGGTDTQYF. In DNA, the CDR3 is TGCGCCAGCAGCTTGGTCGGGACAGGGGGCACAGATACGCAGTATTTT.

This sequence joins TRBV10-3 and TRBJ2-1, with 9 bases identical to TRBD2. The CDR3 consists of 15 residues. The V segment lost 4 bases and the J segment 1 base; nucleotides outside the gene matches: 2. The V gene's germline CDR1 is ENHRY and CDR2 SYGVKD. CDR3 region: CAISGLADSYNEQFF. DNA of the CDR3: TGTGCCATCAGTGGACTAGCGGATTCCTACAATGAGCAGTTCTTC.

The chain is built from TRBV18 and TRBJ1-6; TRBD1 is a possible D gene (5 bases). The CDR3 is made up of 15 amino acids. V lost 4 bases and J 7 bases, leaving 14 bases between the germline ends. The germline V gene has CDR1 KGHSH and CDR2 LQKENI. The CDR3 DNA is TGTGCCAGCTCACAGGGGTTAAACCCCAATTCACCCCTCCACTTT. This translates into CASSQGLNPNSPLHF.

This clone was observed once. This chain links TRBV7-2 with TRBJ2-3; 8 nucleotides agree with TRBD2. CDR1 is SGHTA and CDR2 is FQGNSA in the germline V gene. The trim removed 5 bases at V and 9 bases at J, leaving 7 bases unmatched. This CDR3 contains 13 residues. The CDR3 sequence is CASSTISGMTQYF. The CDR3 bases are TGTGCCAGCAGCACTATTAGCGGGATGACGCAGTATTTT.

This rearrangement joins TRBV7-3 to TRBJ2-7; D is uncertain. Per the germline V gene, CDR1 is SGHTA and CDR2 is FQGTGA. This CDR3 spans 19 amino acids. The V end lost 3 bases, the J end lost 5 bases, and 29 bases lay between the germline ends. This CDR3 is CASSFPPFKPGPIVHEQYF. Written as DNA, the CDR3 is TGTGCCAGCAGCTTCCCTCCCTTTAAACCAGGTCCTATTGTCCACGAGCAGTACTTC. The whole variable domain, remainder taken from reference TRBV7-3 and TRBJ2-7, is GAGVSQTPSNKVTEKGKYVELRCDPISGHTALYWYRQSLGQGPEFLIYFQGTGAADDSGLPNDRFFAVRPEGSVSTLKIQRTERGDSAVYLCASSFPPFKPGPIVHEQYFGPGTRLTVT.

The chain is built from TRBV11-3 and TRBJ2-3; D unclear. This CDR3 comprises 15 residues. V was pared by 2 bases and J by 6 bases, with 15 bases between. Looked up from germline, CDR1 is SGHNT and CDR2 is YENEEA. Here the CDR3 reads CASSLTSARFDTQYF. CDR3 nucleotide sequence: TGTGCCAGCAGCTTAACTTCCGCGCGGTTCGATACGCAGTATTTT.

The chain recombines TRBV6-2 or TRBV6-3 with TRBJ2-5; D perhaps matches TRBD2 (6 bases). The CDR3 is 15 residues long. Germline V gene lookup returns CDR1 MNHEY and CDR2 SVGEGT. Trimming removed 2 bases from V and 3 bases from J, with 13 bases in between. This CDR3 reads CASSYRGAQEETQYF. CDR3 coding DNA: TGTGCCAGCAGTTACCGCGGGGCCCAAGAAGAGACCCAGTACTTC.

J is TRBJ2-1 and V is TRBV4-1; D possibly corresponds to TRBD2 (6 bases). The CDR3 sequence is 16 residues long. CDR1 is MGHRA, CDR2 YSYEKL, per germline. V lost 4 bases, J lost 1 base, and 14 bases lay in between. In DNA, the CDR3 is TGCGCCAGCAGCCCCCAGGTAGCGGCGTCCTACAATGAGCAGTTCTTC. It translates to CASSPQVAASYNEQFF.

CDR3 nucleotides: TGTGCCATTGGAGGGACAGGGACGGGGGAGCAGTACTTC. It translates to CAIGGTGTGEQYF. The chain employs TRBV10-3 and TRBJ2-7, with 9 bases matching TRBD1. The germline V gene has CDR1 ENHRY and CDR2 SYGVKD. CDR3 length: 13 amino acids. V gave up 9 bases and J gave up 7 bases; unmatched junction bases: 10.

CDR3 coding DNA: TGTGCCAGAAGCTTAGTGCTAGCGGGGGTCTCCTACAATGAGCAGTTCTTC. This gives the protein CARSLVLAGVSYNEQFF. The V gene is TRBV7-5, the J gene TRBJ2-1; the table's D call of TRBD2 was not tested on the DNA. TRBV7-5 is assigned pseudogene status. The CDR3 has 17 residues.